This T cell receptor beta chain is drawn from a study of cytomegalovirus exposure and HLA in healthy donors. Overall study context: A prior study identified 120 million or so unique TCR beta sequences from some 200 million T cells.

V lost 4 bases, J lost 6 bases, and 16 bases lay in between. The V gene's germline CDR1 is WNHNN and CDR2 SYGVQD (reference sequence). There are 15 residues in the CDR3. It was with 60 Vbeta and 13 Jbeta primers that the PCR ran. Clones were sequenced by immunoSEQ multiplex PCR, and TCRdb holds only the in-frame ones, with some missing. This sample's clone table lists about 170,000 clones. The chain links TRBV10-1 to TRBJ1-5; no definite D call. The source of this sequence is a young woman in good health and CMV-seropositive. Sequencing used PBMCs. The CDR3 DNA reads TGCGCCAGCAGTGCCCCCCGGGAGGGTGGTCAGCCCCAGCATTTT. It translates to CASSAPREGGQPQHF.